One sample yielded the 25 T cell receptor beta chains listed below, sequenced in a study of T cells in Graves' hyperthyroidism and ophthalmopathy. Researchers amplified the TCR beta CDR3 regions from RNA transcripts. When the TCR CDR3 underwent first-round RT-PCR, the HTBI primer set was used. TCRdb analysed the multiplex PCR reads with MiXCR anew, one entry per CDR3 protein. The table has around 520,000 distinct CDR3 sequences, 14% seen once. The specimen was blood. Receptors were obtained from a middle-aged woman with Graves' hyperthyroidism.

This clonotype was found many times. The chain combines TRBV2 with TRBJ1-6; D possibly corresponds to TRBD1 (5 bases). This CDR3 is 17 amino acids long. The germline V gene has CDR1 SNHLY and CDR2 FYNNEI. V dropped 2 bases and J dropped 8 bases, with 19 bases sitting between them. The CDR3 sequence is CASSEYGGMGIDSPLHF. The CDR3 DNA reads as TGTGCCAGCAGTGAATACGGGGGGATGGGAATTGATTCACCCCTCCACTTT.

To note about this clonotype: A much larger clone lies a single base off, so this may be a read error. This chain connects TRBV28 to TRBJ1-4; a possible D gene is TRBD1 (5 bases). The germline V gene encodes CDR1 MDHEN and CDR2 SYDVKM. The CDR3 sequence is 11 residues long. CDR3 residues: CAVLGGEKLLF. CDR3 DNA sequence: TGTGCAGTGTTGGGGGGTGAAAAACTGCTTTTT.

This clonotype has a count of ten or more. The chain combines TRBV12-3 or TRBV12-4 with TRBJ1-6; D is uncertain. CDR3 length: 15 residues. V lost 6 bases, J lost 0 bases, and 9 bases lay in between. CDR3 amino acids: CASRSGVSYNSPLHF. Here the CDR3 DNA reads TGTGCCAGCAGGAGCGGCGTCTCCTATAATTCACCCCTCCACTTT.

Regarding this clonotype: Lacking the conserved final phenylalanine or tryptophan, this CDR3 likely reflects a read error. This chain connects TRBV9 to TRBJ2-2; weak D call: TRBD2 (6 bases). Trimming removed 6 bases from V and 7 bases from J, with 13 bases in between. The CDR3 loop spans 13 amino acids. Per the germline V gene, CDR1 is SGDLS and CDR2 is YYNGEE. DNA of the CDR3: TGTGCCAGCAACCCCGGGGGAGACGGGGAGCTGTTTCTT. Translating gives CASNPGGDGELFL.

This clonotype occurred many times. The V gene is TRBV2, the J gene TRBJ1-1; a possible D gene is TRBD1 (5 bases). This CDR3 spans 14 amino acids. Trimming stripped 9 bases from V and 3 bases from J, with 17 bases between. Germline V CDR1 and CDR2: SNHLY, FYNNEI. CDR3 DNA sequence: TGTGCCAGTTTCAGGGACTCTCGGTACACTGAAGCTTTCTTT. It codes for CASFRDSRYTEAFF.

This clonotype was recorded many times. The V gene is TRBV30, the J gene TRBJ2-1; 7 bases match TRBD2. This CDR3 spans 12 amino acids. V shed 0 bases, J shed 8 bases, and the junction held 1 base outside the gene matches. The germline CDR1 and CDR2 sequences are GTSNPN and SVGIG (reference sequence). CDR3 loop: CAWSVAGHEQFF. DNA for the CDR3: TGTGCCTGGAGTGTAGCGGGACATGAGCAGTTCTTC.

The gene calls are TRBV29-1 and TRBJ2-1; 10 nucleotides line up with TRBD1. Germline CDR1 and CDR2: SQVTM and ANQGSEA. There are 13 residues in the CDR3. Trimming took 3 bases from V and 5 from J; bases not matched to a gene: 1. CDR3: CSVEGTGDNEQFF. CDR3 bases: TGCAGCGTTGAGGGGACAGGGGACAATGAGCAGTTCTTC.

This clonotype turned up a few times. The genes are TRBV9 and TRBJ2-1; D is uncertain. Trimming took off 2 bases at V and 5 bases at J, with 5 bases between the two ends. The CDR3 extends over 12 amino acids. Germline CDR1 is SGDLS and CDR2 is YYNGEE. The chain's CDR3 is CASSVHDNEQFF. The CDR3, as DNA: TGTGCCAGCAGCGTTCATGACAATGAGCAGTTCTTC.

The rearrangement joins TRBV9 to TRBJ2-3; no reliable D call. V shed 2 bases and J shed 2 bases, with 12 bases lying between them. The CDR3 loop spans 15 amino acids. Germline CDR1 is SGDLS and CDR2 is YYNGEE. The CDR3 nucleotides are TGTGCCAGCAGCGTCTTTGGCGATTACACAGATACGCAGTATTTT. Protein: CASSVFGDYTDTQYF.

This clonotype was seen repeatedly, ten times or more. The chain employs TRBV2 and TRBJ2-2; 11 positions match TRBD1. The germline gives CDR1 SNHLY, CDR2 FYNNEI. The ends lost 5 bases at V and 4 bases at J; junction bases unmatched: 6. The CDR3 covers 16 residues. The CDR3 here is CASSLDRGQSTGELFF. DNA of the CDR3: TGTGCCAGCAGTTTGGACAGGGGGCAAAGCACCGGGGAGCTGTTTTTT.

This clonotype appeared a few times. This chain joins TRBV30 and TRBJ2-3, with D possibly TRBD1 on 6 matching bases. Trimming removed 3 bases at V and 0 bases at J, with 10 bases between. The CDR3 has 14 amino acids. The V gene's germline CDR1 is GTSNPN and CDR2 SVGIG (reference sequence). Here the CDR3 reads CAWSPGTSTDTQYF. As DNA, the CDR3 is TGTGCCTGGAGCCCCGGGACAAGCACAGATACGCAGTATTTT.

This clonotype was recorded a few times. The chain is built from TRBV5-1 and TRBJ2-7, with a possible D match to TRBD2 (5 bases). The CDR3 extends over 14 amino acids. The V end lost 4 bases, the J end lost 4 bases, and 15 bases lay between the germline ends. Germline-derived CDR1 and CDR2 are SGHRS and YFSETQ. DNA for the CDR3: TGCGCCAGCAGCGCAGACGGGATCCCATACGAGCAGTACTTC. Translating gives CASSADGIPYEQYF.

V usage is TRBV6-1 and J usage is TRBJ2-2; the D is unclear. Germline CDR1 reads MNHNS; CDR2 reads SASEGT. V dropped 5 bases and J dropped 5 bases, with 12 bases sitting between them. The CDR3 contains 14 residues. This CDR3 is CASSWGFGTGELFF. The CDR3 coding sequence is TGTGCCAGCAGTTGGGGATTTGGAACCGGGGAGCTGTTTTTT.

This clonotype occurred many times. CDR3 loop: CASSLVPGATDEQFF. The CDR3 bases are TGCGCCAGCAGCTTGGTTCCGGGAGCTACTGATGAGCAGTTCTTC. V usage is TRBV5-1 and J usage is TRBJ2-1; tentative D call: TRBD2 (6 bases). V lost 0 bases, J lost 8 bases, and 15 bases lay in between. The CDR3 extends over 15 amino acids. In germline, CDR1 is SGHRS, CDR2 YFSETQ.

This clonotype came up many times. The CDR3 loop reads CARVRRSQETQYF. CDR3 nucleotides: TGTGCCAGAGTCAGACGGAGCCAAGAGACCCAGTACTTC. This chain connects TRBV6-2 or TRBV6-3 to TRBJ2-5, with no clear D. Germline V CDR1 and CDR2: MNHEY, SVGEGT. Trimming stripped 9 bases from V and 1 base from J, with 12 bases between. CDR3 length: 13 amino acids.

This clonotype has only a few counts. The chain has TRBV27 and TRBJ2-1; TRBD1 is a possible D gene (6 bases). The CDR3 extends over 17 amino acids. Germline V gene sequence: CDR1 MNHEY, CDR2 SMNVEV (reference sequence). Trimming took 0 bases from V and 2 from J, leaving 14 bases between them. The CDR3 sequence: CASSLSQTGPPYNEQFF. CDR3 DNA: TGTGCCAGCAGTTTATCCCAGACAGGTCCGCCCTACAATGAGCAGTTCTTC.

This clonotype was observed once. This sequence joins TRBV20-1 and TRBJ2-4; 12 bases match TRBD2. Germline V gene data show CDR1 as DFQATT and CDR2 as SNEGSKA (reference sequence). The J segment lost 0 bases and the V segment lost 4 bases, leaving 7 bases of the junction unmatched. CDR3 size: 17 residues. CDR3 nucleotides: TGCAGTGCTATCGGTCTAGCGGGAGGGGGAGCCAAAAACATTCAGTACTTC. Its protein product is CSAIGLAGGGAKNIQYF.

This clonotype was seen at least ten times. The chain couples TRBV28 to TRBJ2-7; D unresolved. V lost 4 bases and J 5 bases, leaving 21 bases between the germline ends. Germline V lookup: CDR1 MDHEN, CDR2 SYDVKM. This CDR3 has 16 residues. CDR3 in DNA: TGTGCCAGCAGTTCTTTCAACCCGGACCGGAGAAACGAGCAGTACTTC. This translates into CASSSFNPDRRNEQYF.

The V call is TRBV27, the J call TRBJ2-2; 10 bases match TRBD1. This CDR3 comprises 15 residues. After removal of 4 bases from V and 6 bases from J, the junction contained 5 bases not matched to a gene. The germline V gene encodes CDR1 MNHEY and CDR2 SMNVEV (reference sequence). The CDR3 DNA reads TGTGCCAGCAGTTGGGGACAGGGGAGGTCCGGGGAGCTGTTTTTT. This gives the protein CASSWGQGRSGELFF.

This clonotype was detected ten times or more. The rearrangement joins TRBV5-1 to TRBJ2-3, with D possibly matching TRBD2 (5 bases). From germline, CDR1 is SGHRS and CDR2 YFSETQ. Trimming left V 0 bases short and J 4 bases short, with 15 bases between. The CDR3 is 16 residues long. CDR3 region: CASSLEGRRSADTQYF. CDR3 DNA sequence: TGCGCCAGCAGCTTGGAAGGCAGGAGGTCTGCAGATACGCAGTATTTT.

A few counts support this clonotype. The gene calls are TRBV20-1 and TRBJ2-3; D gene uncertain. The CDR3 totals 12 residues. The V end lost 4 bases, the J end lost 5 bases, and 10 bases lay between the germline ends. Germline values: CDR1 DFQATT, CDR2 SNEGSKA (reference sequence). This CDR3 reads CSATPIKDTQYF. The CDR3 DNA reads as TGCAGTGCTACCCCCATAAAAGATACGCAGTATTTT.

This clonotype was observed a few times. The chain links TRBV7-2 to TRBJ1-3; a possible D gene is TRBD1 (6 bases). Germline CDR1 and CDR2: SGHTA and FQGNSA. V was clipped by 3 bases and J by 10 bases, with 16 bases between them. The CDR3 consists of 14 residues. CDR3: CASSLGTFSETIYF. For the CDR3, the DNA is TGTGCCAGCAGCTTGGGGACATTTTCAGAGACCATATATTTT.

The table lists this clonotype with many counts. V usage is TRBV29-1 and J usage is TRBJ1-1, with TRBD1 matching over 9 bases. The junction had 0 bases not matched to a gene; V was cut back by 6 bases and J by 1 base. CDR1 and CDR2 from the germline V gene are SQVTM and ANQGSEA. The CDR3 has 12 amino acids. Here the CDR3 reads CSVGQGNTEAFF. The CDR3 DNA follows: TGCAGCGTGGGACAGGGGAACACTGAAGCTTTCTTT.

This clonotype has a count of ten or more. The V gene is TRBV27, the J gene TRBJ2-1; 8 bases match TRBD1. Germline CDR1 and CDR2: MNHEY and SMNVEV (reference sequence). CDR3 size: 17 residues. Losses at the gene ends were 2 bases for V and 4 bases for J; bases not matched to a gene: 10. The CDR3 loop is CASSLIGQGSPYNEQFF. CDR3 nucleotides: TGTGCCAGCAGTTTAATAGGACAGGGATCCCCGTACAATGAGCAGTTCTTC.

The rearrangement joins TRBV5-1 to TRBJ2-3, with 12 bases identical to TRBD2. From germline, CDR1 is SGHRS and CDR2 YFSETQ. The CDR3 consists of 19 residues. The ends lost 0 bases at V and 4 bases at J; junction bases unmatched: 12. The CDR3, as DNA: TGCGCCAGCAGCTTGGAGGTTAGGCTAGCGGGAGGGCCAGCAGATACGCAGTATTTT. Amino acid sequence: CASSLEVRLAGGPADTQYF.